This record looks at one T cell receptor (beta chain) sequence and its context. Its specificity is not known. The study ran its PCR with 60 Vbeta and 13 Jbeta primers. The repertoire was sequenced with immunoSEQ multiplex PCR; TCRdb's copy has only in-frame clones and lacks some. The sample shows around 150,000 clones, around 79% of them seen only once. The record originates from a study of cytomegalovirus exposure and HLA in healthy donors. Findings and limits, study-wide: CMV serostatus was the only recorded immune exposure for donors. When analyzed later, a missense DCLRE1C variant was found to be linked to TCR beta V- and J-gene trimming. Whilst most TCR sequences proved rare, a subset of public TCRs occurred across many donors. Researchers counted 164 TCR beta chains as cytomegalovirus-associated.

CDR1 is SGHRS and CDR2 is YFSETQ in the germline V gene. This CDR3 is 17 amino acids long. The sample taken for sequencing was PBMCs. V gene TRBV5-1 combines with J gene TRBJ1-3, with 12 nucleotides matching TRBD2. The J call is in doubt because the DNA end fits TRBJ2-2 better. The sequence was collected from a man over 45 in good health and CMV-seropositive. In DNA form, the CDR3 reads TGCGCCAGCAGCCCCGGGACTAGCGGGTCCCGGGCCGGGGAGCTGTTTTTT. Protein product: CASSPGTSGSRAGELFF.